What follows are 3 T cell receptor beta chains derived from one specimen sequenced in a study of blood T cell repertoires in COVID-19. The data were produced by immunoSEQ multiplex PCR, yet TCRdb's version contains in-frame clones alone and is incomplete. The sample carries some 250,000 clones, 70% to 90% recorded once. Sequenced material: peripheral blood. Receptors originate from a middle-aged woman who had recovered from COVID-19.

V gene TRBV11-2 combines with J gene TRBJ1-2; D may be TRBD1 (5 bases). Germline assignment: CDR1 SGHAT and CDR2 FQNNGV. V was clipped by 4 bases and J by 2 bases, with 20 bases between them. The CDR3 covers 17 residues. CDR3: CASSSPGREGPNYGYTF. The CDR3 nucleotides read TGTGCCAGCAGCTCCCCAGGGAGGGAGGGGCCAAACTATGGCTACACCTTC.

This chain uses TRBV7-3 with TRBJ2-5, with TRBD2 matching 9 bases. The CDR3 loop spans 16 amino acids. The germline CDR1 and CDR2 sequences are SGHTA and FQGTGA. V shed 5 bases and J 3 bases; nucleotides not matched to a gene: 10. The CDR3 DNA reads as TGTGCCAGCAGCCCCCTGGGGCTAGCGGGGAAAGAGACCCAGTACTTC. This gives the protein CASSPLGLAGKETQYF.

The chain has TRBV27 and TRBJ1-2; a weak D match, TRBD1 (6 bases). Germline CDR1 is MNHEY and CDR2 is SMNVEV (reference sequence). This CDR3 is 14 amino acids long. Trimming took off 4 bases at V and 3 bases at J, with 12 bases between the two ends. CDR3 nucleotide sequence: TGTGCCAGCAGTTCCCGGGACACCTACTATGGCTACACCTTC. Amino acids: CASSSRDTYYGYTF.